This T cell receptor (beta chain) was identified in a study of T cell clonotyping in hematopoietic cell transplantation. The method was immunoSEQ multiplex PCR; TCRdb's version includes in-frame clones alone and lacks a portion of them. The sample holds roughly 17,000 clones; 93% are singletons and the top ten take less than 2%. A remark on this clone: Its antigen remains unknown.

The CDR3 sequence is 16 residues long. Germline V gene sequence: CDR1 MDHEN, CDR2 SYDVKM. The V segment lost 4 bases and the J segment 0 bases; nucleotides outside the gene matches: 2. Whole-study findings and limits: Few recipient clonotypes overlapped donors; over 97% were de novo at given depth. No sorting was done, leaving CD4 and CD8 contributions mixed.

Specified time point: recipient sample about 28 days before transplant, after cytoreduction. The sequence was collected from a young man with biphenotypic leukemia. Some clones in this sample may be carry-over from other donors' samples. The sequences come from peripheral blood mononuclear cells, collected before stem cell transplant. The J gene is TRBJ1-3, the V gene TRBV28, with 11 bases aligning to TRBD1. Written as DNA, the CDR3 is TGTGCCAGCAGTTCTGGGACAGGGGGCTCTGGAAACACCATATATTTT. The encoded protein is CASSSGTGGSGNTIYF.